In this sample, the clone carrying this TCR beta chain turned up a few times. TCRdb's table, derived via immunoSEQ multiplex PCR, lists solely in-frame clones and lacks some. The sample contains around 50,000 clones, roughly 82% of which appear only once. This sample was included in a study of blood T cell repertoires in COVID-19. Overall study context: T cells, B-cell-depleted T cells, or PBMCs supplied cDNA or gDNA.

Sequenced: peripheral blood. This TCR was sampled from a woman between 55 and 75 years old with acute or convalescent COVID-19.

CDR3 loop: CASSHLGDTQYF. Written as DNA, the CDR3 is TGTGCCAGCAGCCACCTAGGAGATACGCAGTATTTT. This chain uses TRBV3-1 (or the pseudogene TRBV3-2) with TRBJ2-3; D ambiguous. Per germline, CDR1 LGHDT and CDR2 YNNKEL (reference sequence). The V gene lost 3 bases and the J gene lost 5 bases, with 6 bases spanning the gap. The CDR3 sequence is 12 residues long.